The 29 T cell receptor beta chains reported below all come from one sample, sequenced in a study of CD8+ T cells in alopecia areata. Investigators isolated RNA and reverse transcribed it into cDNA to act as the sequencing template. Data came from immunoSEQ multiplex PCR; TCRdb stores just in-frame clones and leaves some out. The repertoire includes over 150,000 clones, more than 55% of them detected once, and over 0.55% sits in the top ten. Stated treatment: oral pan-JAK inhibitor, 5-10 mg twice daily. Sequencing used CD4+ T cells sorted from blood, obtained at week 4, from a patient treated with tofacitinib. These TCRs come from a human donor with alopecia areata.

The chain has TRBV5-1 and TRBJ2-1; 7 nucleotides agree with TRBD2. The CDR3 is 18 amino acids. The junction had 9 bases not matched to a gene; V was cut back by 0 bases and J by 0 bases. Germline CDR1 and CDR2: SGHRS and YFSETQ. CDR3 bases: TGCGCCAGCAGCTTGGACCAACTAGCGTCAAACTCCTACAATGAGCAGTTCTTC. Protein: CASSLDQLASNSYNEQFF.

The V call is TRBV7-9, the J call TRBJ2-4, with 10 positions matching TRBD1. Germline CDR1 is SEHNR and CDR2 is FQNEAQ (reference sequence). Trimming cost V 3 bases and J 7 bases; bases outside gene matches: 0. CDR3 size: 13 residues. The CDR3 sequence is CASSLGQGNIQYF. The CDR3 DNA sequence: TGTGCCAGCAGCTTGGGACAGGGGAACATTCAGTACTTC.

The rearrangement uses TRBV29-1 and TRBJ2-4, with 7 bases matching TRBD1. Germline V CDR1 and CDR2: SQVTM, ANQGSEA. The trim removed 7 bases at V and 0 bases at J, leaving 6 bases unmatched. This CDR3 has 14 amino acids. The CDR3 nucleotides are TGCAGCGGTGTAACAGGGGTAGCCAAAAACATTCAGTACTTC. Translated, it gives CSGVTGVAKNIQYF.

V and J are TRBV5-1 and TRBJ2-7; tentative D call: TRBD2 (6 bases). V was cut by 0 bases and J by 0 bases, with 7 bases left in between. CDR1 and CDR2 from the germline V gene are SGHRS and YFSETQ. This CDR3 region has 14 residues. The CDR3 protein is CASSLERASYEQYF. CDR3 in DNA: TGCGCCAGCAGCTTGGAGCGGGCCTCCTACGAGCAGTACTTC.

The chain is built from TRBV5-1 and TRBJ2-7, with a weak D call TRBD2 (7 bases). Trimming left V 7 bases short and J 3 bases short, with 17 bases between. Germline CDR1 is SGHRS and CDR2 is YFSETQ. The CDR3 length is 14 residues. In DNA, the CDR3 is TGCGCCAGCGCCCCAGCGGGACAACTCTACGAGCAGTACTTC. As protein: CASAPAGQLYEQYF.

Comment on this clone: This sample also contains other DNA sequences that code for the same CDR3. The rearrangement links TRBV29-1 to TRBJ2-5; D perhaps matches TRBD2 (5 bases). V was trimmed by 4 bases and J by 5 bases, leaving 14 bases between them. CDR1 is SQVTM, CDR2 ANQGSEA, per germline. The CDR3 is made up of 13 amino acids. The CDR3 DNA is TGCAGCGTTGTCGGTGGGAGAGGGGAGACCCAGTACTTC. The encoded protein is CSVVGGRGETQYF.

The V and J genes are TRBV29-1 and TRBJ2-3; 12 bases are shared with TRBD2. The germline gives CDR1 SQVTM, CDR2 ANQGSEA. The CDR3 length is 16 residues. The V gene end was trimmed by 5 bases and the J gene end by 6 bases; junction bases not matched to a gene: 12. In DNA form, the CDR3 reads TGCAGCGTTTCTCTCCGGCTAGCGGGAGGGTTGGATACGCAGTATTTT. It encodes CSVSLRLAGGLDTQYF.

The chain combines TRBV29-1 with TRBJ2-1, with 13 bases aligning to TRBD2. The germline CDR1 and CDR2 sequences are SQVTM and ANQGSEA. This CDR3 has 16 amino acids. Losses at the gene ends were 6 bases for V and 7 bases for J; bases not matched to a gene: 12. The CDR3 sequence is CSVLPLTSGRGNEQFF. The DNA of the CDR3 is TGCAGCGTCTTACCGTTAACTAGCGGGAGGGGGAATGAGCAGTTCTTC.

The table lists this clone with a few counts. The chain carries TRBV6-5 and TRBJ1-5; the D is unclear. The CDR3 runs to 15 residues. V shed 5 bases and J shed 4 bases, with 15 bases lying between them. Germline loops: CDR1 MNHEY, CDR2 SVGAGI. The CDR3 DNA is TGTGCCAGCAGTCCCTCTGGGATGGGGAATCAGCCCCAGCATTTT. Its protein is CASSPSGMGNQPQHF.

The table lists this clone with a few counts. J is TRBJ2-1 and V is TRBV29-1, with D uncertain. CDR1 and CDR2 from the germline V gene are SQVTM and ANQGSEA. This CDR3 has 15 residues. CDR3 bases: TGCAGTTACCAAGGTGGAGCCAGCTCCTACAATGAGCAGTTCTTC. This gives the protein CSYQGGASSYNEQFF.

This clone was found a few times. The chain couples TRBV25-1 to TRBJ2-5; D is perhaps TRBD1 (5 bases). Per germline, CDR1 MGHDK and CDR2 SYGVNS. Trimming took off 10 bases at V and 5 bases at J, with 20 bases between the two ends. This CDR3 has 14 amino acids. The CDR3 here is CATALGQVGETQYF. The CDR3 DNA sequence: TGTGCCACCGCCCTGGGGCAGGTGGGCGAGACCCAGTACTTC.

The chain joins TRBV29-1 to TRBJ2-5; D ambiguous. V shed 4 bases and J shed 4 bases, with 10 bases lying between them. The CDR3 is 12 residues long. CDR1 SQVTM and CDR2 ANQGSEA come from the germline V gene. CDR3 bases: TGCAGCGTTGCGGACGGGCGAGAGACCCAGTACTTC. It codes for CSVADGRETQYF.

The chain carries TRBV19 and TRBJ1-1; D is unresolved. Germline V gene sequence: CDR1 LNHDA, CDR2 SQIVND (reference sequence). Deletions cut 1 base from V and 4 bases from J, with 1 base between. The CDR3 consists of 11 residues. In nucleotides, the CDR3 is TGTGCCAGTAGTATAGGCACTGAAGCTTTCTTT. It specifies CASSIGTEAFF.

V usage is TRBV9 and J usage is TRBJ2-7, with D hard to call. This CDR3 contains 12 residues. Trimming left V 2 bases short and J 4 bases short, with 7 bases between. Germline V lookup: CDR1 SGDLS, CDR2 YYNGEE. The CDR3 DNA is TGTGCCAGCAGCGTTGACCAATACGAGCAGTACTTC. This translates into CASSVDQYEQYF.

This chain connects TRBV13 to TRBJ1-2; D ambiguous. Trimming left V 5 bases short and J 7 bases short, with 11 bases between. Germline V gene lookup returns CDR1 PRHDT and CDR2 FYEKMQ (reference sequence). The CDR3 is made up of 12 amino acids. CDR3 nucleotides: TGTGCCAGCAGCCTTCCTCCACGTGGCTACACCTTC. This encodes CASSLPPRGYTF.

V and J are TRBV5-1 and TRBJ2-1; D gene unclear. There are 14 residues in the CDR3. Germline V CDR1 and CDR2: SGHRS, YFSETQ. Trimming took 4 bases from V and 5 from J, leaving 13 bases between them. DNA of the CDR3: TGCGCCAGCAGCCTCATGTCGGAGAACAATGAGCAGTTCTTC. Its translation is CASSLMSENNEQFF.

The CDR3 region has the DNA TGCAGCGCCTACGGTTCCAAGCCCGGGGAGCTGTTTTTT. Translating it yields CSAYGSKPGELFF. V gene TRBV29-1 combines with J gene TRBJ2-2; D remains unclear. The CDR3 has 13 amino acids. CDR1 is SQVTM, CDR2 ANQGSEA, per germline. V dropped 7 bases and J dropped 6 bases, with 15 bases sitting between them.

The chain links TRBV2 to TRBJ2-7; 8 positions match TRBD1. The CDR3 consists of 14 residues. In germline, CDR1 is SNHLY, CDR2 FYNNEI. J lost 2 bases, V lost 5 bases, and 5 bases had no gene match. As DNA, the CDR3 is TGTGCCAGCAGTTTGGGACAGGAACCCTACGAGCAGTACTTC. Its translation is CASSLGQEPYEQYF.

The chain links TRBV29-1 to TRBJ2-1; D unclear. Per germline, CDR1 SQVTM and CDR2 ANQGSEA. This CDR3 is built from 14 residues. Between the trimmed V and J ends, which lost 3 bases and 7 bases, there was a span of 16 bases. Written as DNA, the CDR3 is TGCAGCGTTGATGGTGGCGGTGGGGTGAATGAGCAGTTCTTC. Residues: CSVDGGGGVNEQFF.

V usage is TRBV5-1 and J usage is TRBJ2-1; D perhaps matches TRBD1 (6 bases). Germline CDR1 is SGHRS and CDR2 is YFSETQ. CDR3 size: 14 residues. With 7 bases removed from V and 2 bases from J, the gap between germline ends came to 13 bases. The DNA for the CDR3 is TGCGCCAGCGGATCGACAGGAGCCTACAATGAGCAGTTCTTC. It yields the protein CASGSTGAYNEQFF.

This chain uses TRBV7-2 with TRBJ2-5; the D is unclear. Germline lookup yields CDR1 SGHTA and CDR2 FQGNSA. V shed 1 base and J shed 5 bases, with 14 bases lying between them. CDR3 length equals 15 residues. The CDR3 loop reads CASSLVGSTGETQYF. The CDR3 DNA is TGTGCCAGCAGCTTAGTTGGCAGCACCGGGGAGACCCAGTACTTC.

The chain combines TRBV30 with TRBJ1-1; a possible D gene is TRBD1 (5 bases). Germline V gives CDR1 GTSNPN, CDR2 SVGIG (reference sequence). Trimming shortened V by 7 bases and J by 7 bases, and 19 bases separated the two germline ends. CDR3 size: 13 residues. The CDR3 is CAYMSDTLGEAFF. CDR3 DNA sequence: TGTGCCTACATGTCGGACACCCTGGGTGAAGCTTTCTTT.

The V and J genes are TRBV29-1 and TRBJ2-7; TRBD1 matches 7 bases. The CDR3 consists of 14 residues. V lost 6 bases to trimming and J lost 7 bases; unmatched junction nucleotides: 15. CDR1 and CDR2 (germline): SQVTM, ANQGSEA. This CDR3 is CSVQQGILLREQYF. As DNA, the CDR3 is TGCAGCGTCCAACAGGGGATCCTCCTACGGGAGCAGTACTTC.

This clone has just a few counts. This chain uses TRBV7-2 with TRBJ1-2; D unresolved. There are 13 residues in the CDR3. Germline loops: CDR1 SGHTA, CDR2 FQGNSA. V lost 0 bases and J 8 bases, leaving 10 bases between the germline ends. In nucleotides, the CDR3 is TGTGCCAGCAGCTTAGCGGCCCCTGGGGGCTACACCTTC. This sequence encodes CASSLAAPGGYTF.

V usage is TRBV30 and J usage is TRBJ2-1; D not certain. The CDR3 loop spans 10 amino acids. Deletions cut 5 bases from V and 10 bases from J, with 9 bases between. Per germline, CDR1 GTSNPN and CDR2 SVGIG (reference sequence). CDR3 loop: CAWGTYEQFF. For the CDR3, the DNA is TGTGCCTGGGGTACCTACGAGCAGTTCTTC.

The chain recombines TRBV7-2 with TRBJ2-1; 13 nucleotides agree with TRBD2. Germline CDR1 is SGHTA and CDR2 is FQGNSA. V dropped 5 bases and J dropped 10; count of bases not matched to a gene: 11. The length of the CDR3 is 16 residues. The CDR3, as DNA: TGTGCCAGCAGCCGAAGGGAGGCGACTAGCGGGAGGGAGCAGTTCTTC. Its translation is CASSRREATSGREQFF.

The rearrangement joins TRBV9 to TRBJ2-5, with D uncertain. The CDR3 has 14 residues. V lost 1 base and J lost 1, with 8 bases in between. CDR1 is SGDLS and CDR2 is YYNGEE in the germline V gene. CDR3 sequence (DNA): TGTGCCAGCAGCGTAACGGAAATCCAAGAGACCCAGTACTTC. Protein product: CASSVTEIQETQYF.

This chain joins TRBV4-2 and TRBJ2-2; tentatively, D is TRBD1 (5 bases). V lost 1 base to trimming and J lost 6 bases, with 9 bases between them. Looked up from germline, CDR1 is LGHNA and CDR2 is YNFKEQ. The CDR3 length is 14 residues. The CDR3 DNA reads as TGTGCCAGCAGCCAAGTCAGGGATGCCGGGGAGCTGTTTTTT. Protein sequence: CASSQVRDAGELFF.

The chain joins TRBV29-1 to TRBJ1-2; no firm D call. The germline V gene has CDR1 SQVTM and CDR2 ANQGSEA. The CDR3 has 13 amino acids. Trimming left V 4 bases short and J 7 bases short, with 16 bases between. The chain's CDR3 is CSVGVSVESGYTF. For the CDR3, the DNA is TGCAGCGTTGGCGTCTCAGTGGAATCTGGCTACACCTTC.